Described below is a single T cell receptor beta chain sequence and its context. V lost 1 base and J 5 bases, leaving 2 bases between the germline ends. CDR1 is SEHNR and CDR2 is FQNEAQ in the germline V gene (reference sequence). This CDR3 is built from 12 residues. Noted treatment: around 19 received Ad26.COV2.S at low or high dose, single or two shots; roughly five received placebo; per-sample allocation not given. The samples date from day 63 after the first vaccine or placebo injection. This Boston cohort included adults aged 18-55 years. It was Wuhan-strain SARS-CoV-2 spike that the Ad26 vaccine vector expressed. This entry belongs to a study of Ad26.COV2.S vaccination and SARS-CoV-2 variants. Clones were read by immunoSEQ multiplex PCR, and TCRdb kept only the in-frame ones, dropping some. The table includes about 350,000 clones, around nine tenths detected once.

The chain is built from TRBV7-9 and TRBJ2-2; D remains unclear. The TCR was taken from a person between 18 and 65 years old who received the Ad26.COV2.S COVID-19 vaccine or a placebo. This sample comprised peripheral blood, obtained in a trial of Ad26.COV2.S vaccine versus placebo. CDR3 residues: CASSLVTGELFF. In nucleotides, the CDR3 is TGTGCCAGCAGCTTAGTAACCGGGGAGCTGTTTTTT.